These 18 T cell receptor beta chains were sequenced from one sample in a study of blood T cell repertoires in COVID-19. Profiled with immunoSEQ multiplex PCR; TCRdb holds only in-frame clones, not every one. The sample has tens of thousands of clones; around 85% are singletons. Sequencing input: peripheral blood. Source of these receptors: a woman aged 60 to 75 with acute or convalescent COVID-19.

The genes are TRBV15 and TRBJ1-1; D might be TRBD1 (6 bases). The germline V and J ends were trimmed by 0 bases and 1 base, with 12 bases remaining between them. Germline V gives CDR1 LNHNV, CDR2 YYDKDF (reference sequence). The CDR3 is 16 residues long. The CDR3 DNA reads as TGTGCCACCAGCAGAGATGCCGGGACACCGAACACTGAAGCTTTCTTT. It specifies CATSRDAGTPNTEAFF.

The chain links TRBV19 to TRBJ2-5, with 11 bases identical to TRBD1. CDR1 is LNHDA, CDR2 SQIVND, per germline (reference sequence). The CDR3 is made up of 15 amino acids. V was pared by 7 bases and J by 4 bases, with 8 bases of the junction left unmatched. CDR3 nucleotide sequence: TGTGCCAGTACTCCGGCCGGGACAGGGGGAGAGACCCAGTACTTC. It yields the protein CASTPAGTGGETQYF.

DNA for the CDR3: TGTGCCAGCAGCTTCACAGGGTTCGAGCAGTACTTC. Residues: CASSFTGFEQYF. The chain carries TRBV5-6 and TRBJ2-7; possibly TRBD1 for D (6 bases). The germline V gene has CDR1 SGHDT and CDR2 YYEEEE. Trimming pared 2 bases from V and 6 bases from J, leaving 9 bases between. The CDR3 spans 12 residues.

The V call is TRBV3-1 (or the pseudogene TRBV3-2), the J call TRBJ1-2, with unresolved D. Trimming took off 1 base at V and 7 bases at J, with 7 bases between the two ends. CDR1 and CDR2 (germline): LGHDT, YNNKEL (reference sequence). The CDR3 has 12 residues. The CDR3 bases are TGTGCCAGCAGCCAAGCCGGTCTTGGCTACACCTTC. Translating it yields CASSQAGLGYTF.

The rearrangement links TRBV3-1 (or the pseudogene TRBV3-2) to TRBJ1-6; 10 bases match TRBD1. Losses at the gene ends were 1 base for V and 10 bases for J; bases not matched to a gene: 16. The germline CDR1 and CDR2 sequences are LGHDT and YNNKEL (reference sequence). The CDR3 is made up of 19 amino acids. This chain's CDR3 is CASSQALTLRDRGRSPLHF. Here the CDR3 DNA reads TGTGCCAGCAGCCAAGCCCTGACCCTCCGGGACAGGGGTCGGTCACCCCTCCACTTT.

The J gene is TRBJ2-1, the V gene TRBV24-1; 11 bases are a match to TRBD1. This CDR3 is 16 amino acids long. The germline V gene has CDR1 KGHDR and CDR2 SFDVKD. V lost 1 base, J lost 5 bases, and 3 bases stayed unmatched. DNA of the CDR3: TGTGCCACCAGTGATTTAGGGACAGGGGGGAACAATGAGCAGTTCTTC. Residues: CATSDLGTGGNNEQFF.

This rearrangement joins TRBV5-1 to TRBJ1-2, with 9 bases aligning to TRBD1. Trimming cost V 4 bases and J 7 bases; bases outside gene matches: 8. This CDR3 region has 14 residues. In germline, CDR1 is SGHRS, CDR2 YFSETQ. The CDR3 region is CASSPGQGFGGYTF. In nucleotides, the CDR3 is TGCGCCAGCAGCCCGGGACAGGGTTTCGGTGGCTACACCTTC.

The V and J genes are TRBV2 and TRBJ1-1, with 7 bases fitting TRBD1. The CDR3 runs 15 residues. Germline lookup yields CDR1 SNHLY and CDR2 FYNNEI. Unmatched junction bases numbered 10, after V lost 6 bases and J lost 3 bases. CDR3 DNA: TGTGCCAGCAGAGAACGACAGGGAGGATACACTGAAGCTTTCTTT. It encodes CASRERQGGYTEAFF. The complete variable domain, with remaining parts taken from reference TRBV2 and TRBJ1-1, reads EPEVTQTPSHQVTQMGQEVILRCVPISNHLYFYWYRQILGQKVEFLVSFYNNEISEKSEIFDDQFSVERPDGSNFTLKIRSTKLEDSAMYFCASRERQGGYTEAFFGQGTRLTVV.

The chain joins TRBV18 to TRBJ1-2; 12 bases fit TRBD1. Germline CDR1 KGHSH, CDR2 LQKENI. The CDR3 extends over 19 amino acids. J was trimmed by 0 bases and V by 3 bases; bases with no gene match: 11. In DNA, the CDR3 is TGTGCCAGCTCACCTTTTCGCGGGACAGGGGGCCGGGCTAACTATGGCTACACCTTC. Amino acids: CASSPFRGTGGRANYGYTF.

J is TRBJ1-5 and V is TRBV19; possibly TRBD1 for D (6 bases). The CDR3 totals 16 residues. Trimming removed 4 bases at V and 0 bases at J, with 13 bases between. Per germline, CDR1 LNHDA and CDR2 SQIVND (reference sequence). This chain's CDR3 is CASSTRTVYSNQPQHF. Written as DNA, the CDR3 is TGTGCCAGTAGTACGAGGACAGTATATAGCAATCAGCCCCAGCATTTT. The variable domain in full, completed from reference TRBV19 and TRBJ1-5, reads DGGITQSPKYLFRKEGQNVTLSCEQNLNHDAMYWYRQDPGQGLRLIYYSQIVNDFQKGDIAEGYSVSREKKESFPLTVTSAQKNPTAFYLCASSTRTVYSNQPQHFGDGTRLSIL.

The V and J genes are TRBV5-5 and TRBJ1-2, with D perhaps matching TRBD1 (6 bases). Germline CDR1 reads SGHKS; CDR2 reads YYEKEE (reference sequence). This CDR3 comprises 14 residues. Deletions cut 2 bases from V and 4 bases from J, with 12 bases between. The CDR3, as DNA: TGTGCCAGCAGCTTTGCAGGGGAAGGCTATGGCTACACCTTC. The encoded protein is CASSFAGEGYGYTF.

This clone was recorded only once. The chain combines TRBV19 with TRBJ1-4, with D possibly matching TRBD1 (5 bases). CDR3 size: 14 residues. CDR1 and CDR2 from the germline V gene are LNHDA and SQIVND (reference sequence). The ends were cut back, 5 bases at V and 8 bases at J, with 15 bases in the middle. The CDR3 region is CASSPRTTEEKLFF. In nucleotides, the CDR3 is TGTGCCAGTAGTCCCCGGACAACAGAAGAAAAACTGTTTTTT.

V is TRBV9 and J is TRBJ2-1, with D perhaps matching TRBD2 (6 bases). CDR3 length: 12 residues. The V end was cut by 3 bases, the J end by 8 bases, with 9 bases between. CDR1 and CDR2 from the germline V gene are SGDLS and YYNGEE. In DNA, the CDR3 is TGTGCCAGCAGCGCTCGGGAGTATGAGCAGTTCTTC. Its protein is CASSAREYEQFF.

The rearrangement joins TRBV5-8 to TRBJ2-3; 8 bases fit TRBD2. J gave up 2 bases and V 6 bases, and 11 bases lay outside the gene matches. CDR3 length: 16 amino acids. Germline CDR1 reads SGHTS; CDR2 reads YDEGEE. The CDR3 nucleotides are TGTGCCAGCACTCAGGCGGGGGGCGCGATCACAGATACGCAGTATTTT. It translates to CASTQAGGAITDTQYF.

This sequence joins TRBV28 and TRBJ1-1; tentative D call: TRBD1 (6 bases). This CDR3 comprises 15 residues. Per germline, CDR1 MDHEN and CDR2 SYDVKM. The V and J ends lost 7 bases and 1 base respectively, with 16 bases between them. The DNA for the CDR3 is TGTGCCAGCACCCTGGGGGCGGGCCAGAACACTGAAGCTTTCTTT. It yields the protein CASTLGAGQNTEAFF. The complete variable domain, with remaining parts taken from reference TRBV28 and TRBJ1-1, reads DVKVTQSSRYLVKRTGEKVFLECVQDMDHENMFWYRQDPGLGLRLIYFSYDVKMKEKGDIPEGYSVSREKKERFSLILESASTNQTSMYLCASTLGAGQNTEAFFGQGTRLTVV.

Only one count was recorded for this clone. The gene calls are TRBV6-5 and TRBJ1-2; D possibly corresponds to TRBD1 (6 bases). Trimming shortened V by 2 bases and J by 3 bases, and 7 bases separated the two germline ends. This CDR3 comprises 13 residues. Germline assignment: CDR1 MNHEY and CDR2 SVGAGI. CDR3 in amino acids: CASSYTGYYGYTF. The CDR3 coding sequence is TGTGCCAGCAGTTACACAGGGTACTATGGCTACACCTTC.

The rearrangement links TRBV10-3 to TRBJ2-7; TRBD2 matches 9 bases. Trimming removed 3 bases from V and 3 bases from J; junction bases left unmatched: 9. This CDR3 comprises 16 residues. Germline V lookup: CDR1 ENHRY, CDR2 SYGVKD. CDR3 residues: CAISDRGTSLSYEQYF. DNA of the CDR3: TGTGCCATCAGTGATAGAGGGACTAGCCTCAGCTACGAGCAGTACTTC.

The chain employs TRBV2 and TRBJ1-6; TRBD1 matches 8 bases. The CDR3 covers 15 residues. Germline V gene sequence: CDR1 SNHLY, CDR2 FYNNEI. Germline trimming cut 3 bases from V and 7 bases from J; bases unmatched to any gene: 5. Here the CDR3 reads CASSETGQDNSPLHF. The CDR3 nucleotides are TGTGCCAGCAGTGAGACGGGACAGGACAATTCACCCCTCCACTTT. The full variable domain, its missing parts supplied by reference TRBV2 and TRBJ1-6, is EPEVTQTPSHQVTQMGQEVILRCVPISNHLYFYWYRQILGQKVEFLVSFYNNEISEKSEIFDDQFSVERPDGSNFTLKIRSTKLEDSAMYFCASSETGQDNSPLHFGNGTRLTVT.